One and the same sample provided the 14 T cell receptor beta chains below, sequenced in a study of CD8+CD57+ T cells in acquired aplastic anemia (dated by TCRdb to 2016 to 2019). Patients chosen for sequencing had shown expansion of CD8+CD57+ cells by flow cytometry. These reads were obtained on an Illumina HiSeq 2000. Profiling of TCR beta VDJ combinations and CDR3 sequences used genomic DNA as the template. TCRdb trimmed public reads at Q25 via fastp, called clones via MiXCR and kept in-frame beta chains. Duplicate CDR3 protein sequences are folded into a single record with the most common DNA and genes. Counted in this sample were about 120,000 distinct CDR3 sequences; 58% of them appeared once. In total, the top ten clones hold 25% to 35% of the sample. The sequencing sample was made of sorted CD4+, CD8+, or CD8+CD57+ T cells (not recorded which) from PBMCs. These receptors were taken from a human donor with aplastic anemia.

This clonotype has a count of ten or more. V gene TRBV6-4 combines with J gene TRBJ1-6; no reliable D call. Trimming pared 2 bases from V and 6 bases from J, leaving 5 bases between. The germline V gene encodes CDR1 MRHNA and CDR2 SNTAGT. This CDR3 is 13 amino acids long. CDR3 sequence: CASSDELNSPLHF. CDR3 sequence (DNA): TGTGCCAGCAGTGACGAGCTTAATTCACCCCTCCACTTT.

This chain links TRBV24-1 with TRBJ2-3; D might be TRBD2 (5 bases). There are 16 residues in the CDR3. Germline V gene lookup returns CDR1 KGHDR and CDR2 SFDVKD. Trimming cost V 0 bases and J 3 bases, with 12 bases left between them. The DNA for the CDR3 is TGTGCCACCAGTGATTTGCAATTTGGCGGGACAGATACGCAGTATTTT. This gives the protein CATSDLQFGGTDTQYF.

The rearrangement uses TRBV7-2 and TRBJ1-1; D is perhaps TRBD1 (6 bases). CDR3 length: 15 residues. Trimming pared 2 bases from V and 2 bases from J, leaving 12 bases between. Germline lookup yields CDR1 SGHTA and CDR2 FQGNSA. The CDR3 DNA sequence: TGTGCCAGCAGCTTAACGGGGGGCAGTAACACTGAAGCTTTCTTT. Translating gives CASSLTGGSNTEAFF.

There are many counts of this clonotype. J is TRBJ1-1 and V is TRBV19; 11 nucleotides line up with TRBD1. Germline V gene sequence: CDR1 LNHDA, CDR2 SQIVND (reference sequence). Germline trimming cut 4 bases from V and 5 bases from J; bases unmatched to any gene: 0. CDR3 length: 13 residues. CDR3 amino acids: CASSRDRGTEAFF. Here the CDR3 DNA reads TGTGCCAGTAGTAGGGACAGGGGGACTGAAGCTTTCTTT.

The chain employs TRBV29-1 and TRBJ1-2, with D hard to call. Deletions cut 5 bases from V and 0 bases from J, with 13 bases between. This CDR3 comprises 14 residues. The germline V gene has CDR1 SQVTM and CDR2 ANQGSEA. The chain's CDR3 is CSVLAANTNYGYTF. The CDR3 region has the DNA TGCAGCGTTTTAGCCGCTAATACTAACTATGGCTACACCTTC. The full variable domain, in which reference TRBV29-1 and TRBJ1-2 provide the parts outside the CDR3, is SAVISQKPSRDICQRGTSLTIQCQVDSQVTMMFWYRQQPGQSLTLIATANQGSEATYESGFVIDKFPISRPNLTFSTLTVSNMSPEDSSIYLCSVLAANTNYGYTFGSGTRLTVV.

The V call is TRBV15, the J call TRBJ2-7; D gene unclear. Per germline, CDR1 LNHNV and CDR2 YYDKDF (reference sequence). This CDR3 is 13 amino acids long. Deletions cut 0 bases from V and 4 bases from J, with 7 bases between. The CDR3 region is CATSREIPYEQYF. As DNA, the CDR3 is TGTGCCACCAGCAGAGAAATCCCTTACGAGCAGTACTTC. The variable domain in full, completed from reference TRBV15 and TRBJ2-7, reads DAMVIQNPRYQVTQFGKPVTLSCSQTLNHNVMYWYQQKSSQAPKLLFHYYDKDFNNEADTPDNFQSRRPNTSFCFLDIRSPGLGDTAMYLCATSREIPYEQYFGPGTRLTVT.

The CDR3 DNA reads TGTGCCAGCAGCTCAGGGGGCGCCAAAGGCACTGAAGCTTTCTTT. Translation gives CASSSGGAKGTEAFF. V gene TRBV7-1 combines with J gene TRBJ1-1; D perhaps matches TRBD1 (5 bases). TRBV7-1 is an open reading frame, and its role is uncertain. This CDR3 has 15 amino acids. Trimming left V 1 base short and J 4 bases short, with 13 bases between.

J is TRBJ2-7 and V is TRBV6-1; 8 bases agree with TRBD1. The germline gives CDR1 MNHNS, CDR2 SASEGT. This CDR3 is built from 14 residues. J gave up 7 bases and V 6 bases, and 11 bases lay outside the gene matches. CDR3 in DNA: TGTGCCAGCAGAGCCGGGACAGGTCACTATGAGCAGTACTTC. It is translated as CASRAGTGHYEQYF.

This clonotype was seen a few times. This chain links TRBV20-1 with TRBJ2-5, with D perhaps TRBD2 (6 bases). Germline CDR1 reads DFQATT; CDR2 reads SNEGSKA (reference sequence). The CDR3 extends over 13 amino acids. Deletions cut 1 base from V and 5 bases from J, with 11 bases between. For the CDR3, the DNA is TGCAGTGCTAGAGGGGGAGGCGGGGAGACCCAGTACTTC. This encodes CSARGGGGETQYF.

This rearrangement joins TRBV29-1 to TRBJ2-7; 9 bases fit TRBD2. Germline CDR1 reads SQVTM; CDR2 reads ANQGSEA. This CDR3 is built from 13 residues. Trimming took 2 bases from V and 7 from J; bases not matched to a gene: 6. Here the CDR3 DNA reads TGCAGCGTTGAACCGAGCGGGGGGTTTGAGCAGTACTTC. Translation gives CSVEPSGGFEQYF.

The chain carries TRBV14 and TRBJ2-7; TRBD1 matches at 8 bases. The CDR3 runs 15 residues. Looked up from germline, CDR1 is SGHDN and CDR2 is FVKESK. The V gene end was trimmed by 6 bases and the J gene end by 6 bases; junction bases not matched to a gene: 13. DNA of the CDR3: TGTGCCAGCAGTAGGGGACAGGTGGCGAAGGGCGAGCAGTACTTC. Its translation is CASSRGQVAKGEQYF.

J is TRBJ2-1 and V is TRBV19; 12 bases fit TRBD2. Germline CDR1 is LNHDA and CDR2 is SQIVND (reference sequence). The CDR3 sequence is 18 residues long. The junction had 13 bases not matched to a gene; V was cut back by 4 bases and J by 6 bases. Here the CDR3 reads CASSTYLAGGRSINEQFF. For the CDR3, the DNA is TGTGCCAGTAGTACGTATCTAGCGGGGGGGCGATCTATCAATGAGCAGTTCTTC.

Ten or more counts support this clonotype. The rearrangement uses TRBV7-9 and TRBJ1-1, with D maybe TRBD1 (5 bases). Trimming took 5 bases from V and 10 from J, leaving 14 bases between them. CDR1 is SEHNR and CDR2 is FQNEAQ in the germline V gene (reference sequence). This CDR3 region has 12 residues. The CDR3 DNA follows: TGTGCCAGCAGCGGGGACGCCCTGCGAGCTTTCTTT. It encodes CASSGDALRAFF.

The chain employs TRBV15 and TRBJ2-7, with unresolved D. The germline CDR1 and CDR2 sequences are LNHNV and YYDKDF (reference sequence). V lost 0 bases, J lost 2 bases, and 5 bases lay in between. The CDR3 is made up of 13 amino acids. The CDR3 coding sequence is TGTGCCACCAGCAGAGATCCCGCCTACGAGCAGTACTTC. This codes for CATSRDPAYEQYF.